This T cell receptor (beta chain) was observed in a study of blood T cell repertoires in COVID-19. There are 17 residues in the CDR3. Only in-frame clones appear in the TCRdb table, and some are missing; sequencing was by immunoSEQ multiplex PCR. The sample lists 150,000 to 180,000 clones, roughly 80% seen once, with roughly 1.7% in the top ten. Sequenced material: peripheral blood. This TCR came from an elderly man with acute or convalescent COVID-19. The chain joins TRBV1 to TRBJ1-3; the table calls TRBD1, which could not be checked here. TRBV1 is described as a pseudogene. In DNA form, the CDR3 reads TGCACCAGCAGCCAAGAACCGACAGGGGGCTCTGGAAACACCATATATTTT. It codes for CTSSQEPTGGSGNTIYF.